A selection of T cell receptor beta chains follows, all from one sample in a study of blood T cell repertoires in COVID-19. The data were produced by immunoSEQ multiplex PCR, yet TCRdb's version contains in-frame clones alone and is incomplete. This sample has tens of thousands of clones, with over 75% found just once. Input material: peripheral blood. The source of these receptors is a woman aged 55-70 years with acute or convalescent COVID-19. The CDR3 runs from the conserved cysteine through the conserved F or W. The order of the fields is J gene, D gene, clone size, V gene, CDR3 DNA, CDR3 protein. A D gene is named only where the DNA matches it firmly. Size values are once, few and many counts, or a class for expanded clones, and some rows have none.

>TRBJ2-1|-|once|TRBV4-1
TGCGCCAGCAGCCCAGGGGACAACTACAATGAGCAGTTCTTC
CASSPGDNYNEQFF
>TRBJ1-4|-|-|TRBV5-1
TGCGCCAGCAGCTTGGGCAGGGCTGAAAAACTGTTTTTT
CASSLGRAEKLFF
>TRBJ2-3|-|-|TRBV7-3
TGTGCCAGCAGCTCTTTCGGGGGTGGCACAGATACGCAGTATTTT
CASSSFGGGTDTQYF
>TRBJ2-5|-|-|TRBV12-3/TRBV12-4
TGTGCCAGCAGTTTGCGGGAAAGTGAGACCCAGTACTTC
CASSLRESETQYF
>TRBJ2-3|TRBD1|once|TRBV5-1
TGCGCCAGCCAGCCTGGGACAGGAGGCACAGATACGCAGTATTTT
CASQPGTGGTDTQYF
>TRBJ2-7|-|-|TRBV6-6
TGTGCCAGCAGTTACTTCGGGGTAACCTACGAGCAGTACTTC
CASSYFGVTYEQYF
>TRBJ2-6|TRBD1|once|TRBV4-2
TGTGCCAGCAGCCCCCGGGACAGGGGGGCTGGGGCCAACGTCCTGACTTTC
CASSPRDRGAGANVLTF
>TRBJ1-5|TRBD1|-|TRBV15
TGTGCCACCAGCAGAGGTGCAGGGGGCTCGTCCACCAATCAGCCCCAGCATTTT
CATSRGAGGSSTNQPQHF
>TRBJ2-2|TRBD1|-|TRBV28
TGTGCCACCGGTGGACAGGGGGCACACACCGGGGAGCTGTTTTTT
CATGGQGAHTGELFF
>TRBJ1-6|TRBD1|-|TRBV13
TGTGCCAGCAGTGTGACAGGGACCCTGTCTCTAGATAATTCACCCCTCCACTTT
CASSVTGTLSLDNSPLHF
>TRBJ2-6|-|-|TRBV5-4
TGTGCCAGCAGGAGGAGTTCTGGGGCCAACGTCCTGACTTTC
CASRRSSGANVLTF
>TRBJ2-7|TRBD2|-|TRBV7-2
TGTGCCAGCAGCTTGGGGCTAGCGGGGGGCGAGCAGTACTTC
CASSLGLAGGEQYF
>TRBJ2-1|TRBD2|-|TRBV7-2
TGTGCCAGCAGCTTAGTATTAGCTAGCGGAAACTACAATGAGCAGTTCTTC
CASSLVLASGNYNEQFF
>TRBJ2-5|-|-|TRBV2
TGTGCCAGCAGTTTGACAGGATCTTCGGAGACCCAGTACTTC
CASSLTGSSETQYF
>TRBJ1-3|-|-|TRBV6-5
TGTGCCAGCAGTGACTCCGGGAACACCATATATTTT
CASSDSGNTIYF
>TRBJ2-1|-|-|TRBV11-3
TGTGCCAGCAGCTTACACAGCTCCTACAATGAGCAGTTCTTC
CASSLHSSYNEQFF
>TRBJ2-3|TRBD1|few|TRBV28
TGTGCCAGCAGTACGACAGGGGGTATAGATACGCAGTATTTT
CASSTTGGIDTQYF
>TRBJ1-5|-|-|TRBV7-8
TGTGCCAGCAGCTTTGGAGGCCCTCTTAGCAATCAGCCCCAGCATTTT
CASSFGGPLSNQPQHF
>TRBJ1-5|-|-|TRBV5-5
TGTGCCAGCAGCTTGAATGAGTATCAGCCCCAGCATTTT
CASSLNEYQPQHF
>TRBJ2-5|TRBD1|-|TRBV3-1/TRBV3-2
TGTGCCAGCAGTCAGGGAAGACAGGGTCGGTGGGAGACCCAGTACTTC
CASSQGRQGRWETQYF
>TRBJ1-1|-|-|TRBV11-2
TGTGCCAGCAGCTTAGTGTTCGCAGGCGACACTGAAGCTTTCTTT
CASSLVFAGDTEAFF
>TRBJ2-1|TRBD2|-|TRBV6-5
TGTGCCAGCAGTACACTAGCGGGGGGGAATGAGCAGTTCTTC
CASSTLAGGNEQFF
>TRBJ2-7|TRBD1|-|TRBV27
TGTGCCAGCACAGGAACCGGGACAGGGGGCAGATACGAGCAGTACTTC
CASTGTGTGGRYEQYF
>TRBJ1-1|-|-|TRBV7-8
TGTGCCAGCAGCCCAGGAGGCCAGACTGAAGCTTTCTTT
CASSPGGQTEAFF
>TRBJ2-7|-|few|TRBV28
TGTGCCAGCAGTTATCATGTAACTCCAGGACACCAGTACTTC
CASSYHVTPGHQYF
>TRBJ1-5|TRBD1|-|TRBV2
TGTGCCAGCAGTGATTTAATTGGGACAGGGGCCCAGCATTTT
CASSDLIGTGAQHF
>TRBJ1-4|-|-|TRBV2
TGTGCCAGCAGTGACAGGGGTGCAACTAATGAAAAACTGTTTTTT
CASSDRGATNEKLFF
>TRBJ1-1|-|-|TRBV7-6
TGTGCCAGCAGCTTAGACGGGGTTGGAAGCACTGAAGCTTTCTTT
CASSLDGVGSTEAFF
>TRBJ2-7|TRBD1|-|TRBV28
TGTGCCTGCCGTGGGGCGGGGACAGGGAAATACGAGCAGTACTTC
CACRGAGTGKYEQYF
>TRBJ1-1|-|-|TRBV6-2/TRBV6-3
TGTGCCAGCAGCACCCCAACAGGGTTGGTTCTAAGGGCTTTCTTT
CASSTPTGLVLRAFF
>TRBJ1-2|-|-|TRBV18
TGTGCCAGCTCACCACAGGGAGGCGGTGGCTACACCTTC
CASSPQGGGGYTF
>TRBJ1-3|TRBD1|-|TRBV12-5
TGTGCTAGTGGGACAGGGCCACAGACTGGAAACACCATATATTTT
CASGTGPQTGNTIYF
>TRBJ2-7|TRBD2|-|TRBV27
TGTGCCAGCAGTTCTTTAGCGGGAGGGCTTGAGCAGTACTTC
CASSSLAGGLEQYF
>TRBJ1-4|TRBD1|-|TRBV6-5
TGTGCCAGCAGTTACCACAGGGGGGATGAAAAACTGTTTTTT
CASSYHRGDEKLFF
>TRBJ1-6|-|-|TRBV2
TGTGCCAGCAGTGAAAGGGGAATTTTACTCTCCTATAATTCACCCCTCCACTTT
CASSERGILLSYNSPLHF
>TRBJ1-2|-|-|TRBV3-1/TRBV3-2
TGTGCCAGCTCGGGGTGGATGGACTATGGCTACACCTTC
CASSGWMDYGYTF
>TRBJ2-5|TRBD1|-|TRBV5-4
TGTGCCAGCAGCTTGGAAGGGACAGGGGTGTCACAAGAGACCCAGTACTTC
CASSLEGTGVSQETQYF
>TRBJ1-5|-|-|TRBV11-2
TGTGCCAGCAGCTCCCAGGGTTCCAATCAGCCCCAGCATTTT
CASSSQGSNQPQHF
>TRBJ1-5|TRBD1|-|TRBV9
TGTGCCAGCAGCGCGGGAACAGGGGTCACTCAGCCCCAGCATTTT
CASSAGTGVTQPQHF
>TRBJ1-6|-|-|TRBV30
TGTGCCTGGAAGCATGAGACATACAATAATTCACCCCTCCACTTT
CAWKHETYNNSPLHF
>TRBJ2-7|-|-|TRBV5-6
TGTGCCAGCAGCACATCCACCCAGGGATTCTACGAGCAGTACTTC
CASSTSTQGFYEQYF
>TRBJ2-3|TRBD1|-|TRBV2
TGTGCCAGCAGAAGGACAGGGATTCGGACAGATACGCAGTATTTT
CASRRTGIRTDTQYF
>TRBJ1-1|TRBD1|-|TRBV28
TGTGCCAGCAGTTTCCTGACAGGGCCGAACACTGAAGCTTTCTTT
CASSFLTGPNTEAFF
>TRBJ2-7|TRBD1|-|TRBV28
TGTGCCAGCATGGCGGGACAGGGGTTGTCCGAGCAGTACTTC
CASMAGQGLSEQYF
>TRBJ1-4|TRBD1|-|TRBV28
TGTGCCAGCAGACCGACAGGGCTGAACGAAAAACTGTTTTTT
CASRPTGLNEKLFF
>TRBJ1-5|-|-|TRBV12-3/TRBV12-4
TGTGCCAGCAGTTCACACAGGAATCAGCCCCAGCATTTT
CASSSHRNQPQHF
>TRBJ1-1|-|-|TRBV6-2/TRBV6-3
TGTGCCAGCAGTTACTCGACGCGGATCCAATACAGGAGGAACACTGAAGCTTTCTTT
CASSYSTRIQYRRNTEAFF
>TRBJ2-1|-|-|TRBV20-1
TGCAGTGCTAGTACCCAAATGACGGACTCCGGGCAGTTCTTC
CSASTQMTDSGQFF
>TRBJ1-1|-|-|TRBV3-1/TRBV3-2
TGTGCCAGCAGCCAGGGAGCTAACACTGAAGCTTTCTTT
CASSQGANTEAFF
>TRBJ2-3|-|-|TRBV18
TGTGCCAGCTCACGACTACTAGATTCGTCCACAGATACGCAGTATTTT
CASSRLLDSSTDTQYF
>TRBJ2-7|TRBD1|-|TRBV6-5
TGTGCCAGCGTCCCCTTCGGACAGGCGTCCTACGAGCAGTACTTC
CASVPFGQASYEQYF
>TRBJ1-1|-|-|TRBV30
TGTGCCTGGAAAACAGGGCTCACTGAAGCTTTCTTT
CAWKTGLTEAFF
>TRBJ1-6|-|-|TRBV2
TGTGCCAGCAGTGTTCCGAATTCACCCCTCCACTTT
CASSVPNSPLHF
>TRBJ1-6|TRBD1|once|TRBV7-2
TGTGCCAGCACCCTAGGGGCCCGTGGAGGGGGCTTCTATAATTCACCCCTCCACTTT
CASTLGARGGGFYNSPLHF
>TRBJ1-6|-|-|TRBV13
TGTGCCAGCAGTTCGTTTAATAATTCACCCCTCCACTTT
CASSSFNNSPLHF
>TRBJ2-2|TRBD2|-|TRBV3-1/TRBV3-2
TGTGCCAGCAGCCAAGACCCCCGGGAGGGCTGGGCCGGGGAGCTGTTTTTT
CASSQDPREGWAGELFF
>TRBJ2-1|-|-|TRBV15
TGTGCCACCAGCAGAGTCCCCAGCGGTGAGCAGTTCTTC
CATSRVPSGEQFF